This T cell receptor beta chain was obtained from a study of shared clonotypes between healthy human individuals. Across the study: The donor pool was made up of two women and a few men aged 18 to 49. Study-wide points: Some clonotypes were shared by all four sorted-subset donors, while others were not shared. The non-shared ones had lower generation probabilities than the shared ones. Tissue TCR repertoires likely differ from these blood-only repertoires. The study generally estimated greater richness for naive than memory subsets.

Using immunoSEQ multiplex PCR, the repertoire was profiled, and TCRdb retains in-frame clones only, with some absent. Among some 2,100,000 clones listed, about 94% were seen once. In regard to this clone: Antigen unknown.

The TCR was taken from a man between 18 and 29 years old in good health. Sequencing was carried out using naive CD4+ T cells sorted from blood. The subset is: CD45RA+ positively selected.

The CDR3, as DNA: TGTGCCAGTAGTATTGGAGAGGTCTCCTACTATGGCTACACCTTC. Translated, it gives CASSIGEVSYYGYTF. The chain uses TRBV19 and TRBJ1-2; no reliable D call. The CDR3 length is 15 residues. Germline CDR1 is LNHDA and CDR2 is SQIVND (reference sequence). V lost 3 bases, J lost 3 bases, and 14 bases lay in between.